The 24 T cell receptor beta chains below were found in one sample sequenced in a study of blood T cell repertoires in COVID-19. Only in-frame clones appear in the TCRdb table, and some are missing; sequencing was by immunoSEQ multiplex PCR. Here the sample spans 95,000 to 120,000 clones, approximately 81% being singletons. The sequenced sample consisted of peripheral blood. These TCRs come from a human donor in a cohort sampled during active COVID-19.

Here the CDR3 reads CASSYLGQLDEQFF. CDR3 in DNA: TGTGCCAGCAGTTACTTGGGACAGTTGGATGAGCAGTTCTTC. V usage is TRBV6-2 or TRBV6-3 and J usage is TRBJ2-1, with 7 bases that match TRBD1. The junction had 5 bases not matched to a gene; V was cut back by 1 base and J by 8 bases. The germline V gene has CDR1 MNHEY and CDR2 SVGEGT. The CDR3 is 14 amino acids.

V is TRBV6-5 and J is TRBJ1-1; 8 bases line up with TRBD1. The CDR3 covers 14 residues. V gave up 7 bases and J gave up 4 bases; unmatched junction bases: 8. CDR1 is MNHEY and CDR2 is SVGAGI in the germline V gene. CDR3 nucleotides: TGTGCCAGCATTATCCGGGACAGGCCCACTGAAGCTTTCTTT. This encodes CASIIRDRPTEAFF.

V is TRBV6-4 and J is TRBJ1-3; D unresolved. Between the trimmed V and J ends, which lost 5 bases and 2 bases, there was a span of 10 bases. From germline, CDR1 is MRHNA and CDR2 SNTAGT. This CDR3 spans 14 amino acids. The CDR3 DNA sequence: TGTGCCAGCAGTTCGGGAGTCCCTGGAAACACCATATATTTT. It yields the protein CASSSGVPGNTIYF.

V gene TRBV5-1 combines with J gene TRBJ2-5; 10 positions agree with TRBD1. CDR3 length equals 16 residues. V lost 0 bases, J lost 2 bases, and 4 bases stayed unmatched. Germline lookup yields CDR1 SGHRS and CDR2 YFSETQ. CDR3 amino acids: CASSLGTGGWQETQYF. DNA of the CDR3: TGCGCCAGCAGCTTGGGGACAGGGGGGTGGCAAGAGACCCAGTACTTC.

The rearrangement links TRBV6-4 to TRBJ2-3, with TRBD2 matching over 8 bases. There are 16 residues in the CDR3. In germline, CDR1 is MRHNA, CDR2 SNTAGT. V gave up 4 bases and J gave up 2 bases; unmatched junction bases: 8. CDR3 DNA: TGTGCCAGCAGTGTGGGAATAGCGGGGCCCACAGATACGCAGTATTTT. Amino acid sequence: CASSVGIAGPTDTQYF.

The rearrangement uses TRBV6-1 and TRBJ1-1; D may be TRBD1 (5 bases). Germline CDR1 is MNHNS and CDR2 is SASEGT. The V end was cut by 2 bases, the J end by 8 bases, with 9 bases between. The length of the CDR3 is 12 residues. CDR3: CASSERRGEAFF. For the CDR3, the DNA is TGTGCCAGCAGTGAAAGAAGGGGAGAAGCTTTCTTT.

CDR3 sequence reads: CASRAGGGDTQYF. The CDR3 DNA follows: TGTGCCAGCAGAGCGGGGGGTGGAGATACGCAGTATTTT. V is TRBV12-3 or TRBV12-4 and J is TRBJ2-3; 9 bases are shared with TRBD2. Unmatched junction bases numbered 3, after V lost 6 bases and J lost 5 bases. CDR3 size: 13 residues.

The chain uses TRBV7-2 and TRBJ2-3, with D maybe TRBD2 (6 bases). Germline assignment: CDR1 SGHTA and CDR2 FQGNSA. V lost 1 base and J 2 bases, leaving 10 bases between the germline ends. The CDR3 contains 15 residues. The CDR3 DNA is TGTGCCAGCAGCTTAGATCGGGGGAACACAGATACGCAGTATTTT. This gives the protein CASSLDRGNTDTQYF.

J is TRBJ2-3 and V is TRBV6-4; no clear D gene. There are 15 residues in the CDR3. Germline values: CDR1 MRHNA, CDR2 SNTAGT. Between the trimmed V and J ends, which lost 0 bases and 4 bases, there was a span of 11 bases. The CDR3 coding sequence is TGTGCCAGCAGTGACTCCCCAACCGCGCCAGATACGCAGTATTTT. It translates to CASSDSPTAPDTQYF.

Within the sample, this clone is medium-sized (0.01 to 0.1%). The chain joins TRBV5-5 to TRBJ2-5; a weak D match, TRBD1 (5 bases). This CDR3 is 15 amino acids long. In germline, CDR1 is SGHKS, CDR2 YYEKEE (reference sequence). Trimming removed 0 bases from V and 7 bases from J, with 16 bases in between. DNA for the CDR3: TGTGCCAGCAGCTTGGCCGGGCGCCCCCAGGGGACCCAGTACTTC. This sequence encodes CASSLAGRPQGTQYF.

The chain is built from TRBV6-2 or TRBV6-3 and TRBJ2-3; TRBD2 matches 12 bases. V dropped 2 bases and J dropped 4; count of bases not matched to a gene: 13. Germline V gene sequence: CDR1 MNHEY, CDR2 SVGEGT. This CDR3 has 19 residues. DNA of the CDR3: TGTGCCAGCAGTTACCGACTAGCGGGGGCTCGTGGACTCCCAGATACGCAGTATTTT. Translated: CASSYRLAGARGLPDTQYF.

The chain recombines TRBV19 with TRBJ2-2, with D possibly matching TRBD1 (7 bases). Germline V gene data show CDR1 as LNHDA and CDR2 as SQIVND (reference sequence). This CDR3 comprises 15 residues. Trimming removed 9 bases from V and 5 bases from J, with 19 bases in between. CDR3 region: CASRPQGRGTGELFF. The CDR3 DNA reads TGTGCCAGCAGACCACAGGGGCGGGGTACCGGGGAGCTGTTTTTT.

The chain uses TRBV12-3 or TRBV12-4 and TRBJ1-1; D possibly corresponds to TRBD1 (6 bases). Trimming pared 2 bases from V and 11 bases from J, leaving 15 bases between. CDR3 length: 13 residues. The CDR3: CASSLIQGMPAFF. In DNA, the CDR3 is TGTGCCAGCAGTTTAATTCAGGGGATGCCGGCTTTCTTT.

The rearrangement joins TRBV4-3 to TRBJ2-2; D is possibly TRBD2 (5 bases). V lost 4 bases and J lost 4, with 7 bases in between. Germline loops: CDR1 LGHNA, CDR2 YSLEER. The CDR3 loop spans 13 amino acids. CDR3 residues: CASSLTSTGELFF. The CDR3 coding sequence is TGCGCCAGCAGCCTCACTAGCACCGGGGAGCTGTTTTTT.

The CDR3 DNA is TGTGCCAGCAGCCATCCCGGGACAGGGGGTGAAAAACTGTTTTTT. This translates into CASSHPGTGGEKLFF. The rearrangement uses TRBV28 and TRBJ1-4; 11 bases agree with TRBD1. The CDR3 runs 15 residues. V shed 6 bases and J 7 bases; nucleotides not matched to a gene: 7. Germline V CDR1 and CDR2: MDHEN, SYDVKM.

V is TRBV6-5 and J is TRBJ2-1; D gene ambiguous. Germline CDR1 MNHEY, CDR2 SVGAGI. The ends were cut back, 1 base at V and 2 bases at J, with 9 bases in the middle. The CDR3 is 15 residues long. CDR3 protein: CASSYLSEPYNEQFF. The CDR3 DNA is TGTGCCAGCAGTTACTTGTCAGAACCCTACAATGAGCAGTTCTTC.

Only one count was recorded for this clone. This chain uses TRBV6-5 with TRBJ2-1; 8 bases line up with TRBD2. Germline CDR1 MNHEY, CDR2 SVGAGI. The CDR3 totals 16 residues. V gave up 2 bases and J gave up 0 bases; unmatched junction bases: 3. The CDR3 is CASSYSGGYSYNEQFF. CDR3 bases: TGTGCCAGCAGTTACAGCGGGGGCTACTCCTACAATGAGCAGTTCTTC.

The chain recombines TRBV6-6 with TRBJ2-1; the match to TRBD2 covers 8 bases. Germline V gene data show CDR1 as MNHNY and CDR2 as SVGAGI (reference sequence). This CDR3 is built from 15 residues. The V segment lost 5 bases and the J segment 0 bases; nucleotides outside the gene matches: 3. This CDR3 is CASSPTSVSYNEQFF. The CDR3, as DNA: TGTGCCAGCAGTCCGACTAGCGTCTCCTACAATGAGCAGTTCTTC.

The chain uses TRBV10-3 and TRBJ2-7, with 7 bases lining up with TRBD2. CDR1 and CDR2 from the germline V gene are ENHRY and SYGVKD. J lost 2 bases, V lost 3 bases, and 7 bases had no gene match. The length of the CDR3 is 15 residues. The CDR3 coding sequence is TGTGCCATCAGTGACGGGGGGACGGGGACCTACGAGCAGTACTTC. Translation: CAISDGGTGTYEQYF.

The V and J genes are TRBV27 and TRBJ1-1; weak D call: TRBD1 (5 bases). CDR3 length: 13 amino acids. V lost 0 bases and J lost 6, with 8 bases in between. Germline CDR1 reads MNHEY; CDR2 reads SMNVEV (reference sequence). The DNA for the CDR3 is TGTGCCAGCAGTTTATCCTGGGGCCCTGAAGCTTTCTTT. Protein product: CASSLSWGPEAFF.

The V and J genes are TRBV2 and TRBJ2-2; 8 bases line up with TRBD1. In germline, CDR1 is SNHLY, CDR2 FYNNEI. With V trimmed by 6 bases and J by 4 bases, 4 bases remained unmatched. This CDR3 comprises 14 residues. Here the CDR3 DNA reads TGTGCCAGCAGCGGACAGGGAGGCACCGGGGAGCTGTTTTTT. Translated: CASSGQGGTGELFF.

The CDR3 sequence: CASSFRQGSYGYTF. CDR3 sequence (DNA): TGTGCCAGCAGCTTCCGACAGGGGTCCTATGGCTACACCTTC. V and J are TRBV13 and TRBJ1-2; 8 nucleotides align to TRBD1. From germline, CDR1 is PRHDT and CDR2 FYEKMQ (reference sequence). J lost 4 bases, V lost 3 bases, and 4 bases had no gene match. The CDR3 has 14 residues.

This clone has a count of ten or more. This rearrangement joins TRBV7-2 to TRBJ2-7; 10 positions agree with TRBD1. This CDR3 is built from 15 residues. The V gene's germline CDR1 is SGHTA and CDR2 FQGNSA. V was pared by 5 bases and J by 3 bases, with 7 bases of the junction left unmatched. In DNA, the CDR3 is TGTGCCAGCAGCACGGGACAGGGGCTAGTCTACGAGCAGTACTTC. Amino acid sequence: CASSTGQGLVYEQYF.

This clone was counted ten times or more. The chain combines TRBV7-7 with TRBJ2-1; maybe TRBD1 (6 bases). The CDR3 consists of 15 residues. CDR1 and CDR2 from the germline V gene are SSHAT and FNYEAQ (reference sequence). V lost 5 bases and J lost 4, with 15 bases in between. Written as DNA, the CDR3 is TGTGCCAGCAGCCCCAGACGGACAGCATACAATGAGCAGTTCTTC. This translates into CASSPRRTAYNEQFF.